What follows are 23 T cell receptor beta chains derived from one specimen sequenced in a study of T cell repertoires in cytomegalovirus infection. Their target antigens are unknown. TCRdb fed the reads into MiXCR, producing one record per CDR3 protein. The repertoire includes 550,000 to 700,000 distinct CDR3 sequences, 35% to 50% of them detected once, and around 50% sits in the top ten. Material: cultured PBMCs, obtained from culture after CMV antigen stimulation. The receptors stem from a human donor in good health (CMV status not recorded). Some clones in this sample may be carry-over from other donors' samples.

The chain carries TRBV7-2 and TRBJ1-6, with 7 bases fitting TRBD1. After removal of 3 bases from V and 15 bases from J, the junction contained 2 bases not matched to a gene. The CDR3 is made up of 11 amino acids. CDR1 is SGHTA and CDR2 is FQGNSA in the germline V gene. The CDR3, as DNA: TGTGCCAGCAGCTTTGGACAGGACCTCCACTTT. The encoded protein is CASSFGQDLHF.

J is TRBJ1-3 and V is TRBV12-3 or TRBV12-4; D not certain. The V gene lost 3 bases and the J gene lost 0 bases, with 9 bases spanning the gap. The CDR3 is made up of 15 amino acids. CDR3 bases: TGTGCCAGCAGTTTTGGCAGAGCCTCTGGAAACACCATATATTTT. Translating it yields CASSFGRASGNTIYF.

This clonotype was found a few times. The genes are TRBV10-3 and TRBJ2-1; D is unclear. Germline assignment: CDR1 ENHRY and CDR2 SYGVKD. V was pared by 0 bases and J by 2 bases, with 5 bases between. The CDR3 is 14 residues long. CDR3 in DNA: TGTGCCATCAGTGAGTCTTACACCTACAATGAGCAGTTCTTC. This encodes CAISESYTYNEQFF.

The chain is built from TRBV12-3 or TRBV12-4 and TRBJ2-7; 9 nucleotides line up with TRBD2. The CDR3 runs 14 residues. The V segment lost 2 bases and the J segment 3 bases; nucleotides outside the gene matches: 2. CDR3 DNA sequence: TGTGCCAGCAGTTTAATAGCGGGGGTCTACGAGCAGTACTTC. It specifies CASSLIAGVYEQYF.

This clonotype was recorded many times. CDR3 sequence (DNA): TGTGCCAGCAGCTCGCTTTTTACTCGGACAGCCTACAATGAGCAGTTCTTC. Encoded protein: CASSSLFTRTAYNEQFF. The chain couples TRBV7-9 to TRBJ2-1, with a tentative D call TRBD1 (6 bases). This CDR3 spans 17 amino acids. CDR1 and CDR2 (germline): SEHNR, FQNEAQ (reference sequence). Between the trimmed V and J ends, which lost 4 bases and 2 bases, there was a span of 18 bases. Complete variable domain (other parts from reference TRBV7-9 and TRBJ2-1): DTGVSQNPRHKITKRGQNVTFRCDPISEHNRLYWYRQTLGQGPEFLTYFQNEAQLEKSRLLSDRFSAERPKGSFSTLEIQRTEQGDSAMYLCASSSLFTRTAYNEQFFGPGTRLTVL.

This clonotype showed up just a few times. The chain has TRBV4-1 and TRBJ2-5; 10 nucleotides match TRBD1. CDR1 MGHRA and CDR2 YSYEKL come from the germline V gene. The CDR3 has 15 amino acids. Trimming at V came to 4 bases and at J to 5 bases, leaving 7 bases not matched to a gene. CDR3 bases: TGCGCCAGCAGCCCTTGGGACAGGGGAGGGGAGACCCAGTACTTC. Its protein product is CASSPWDRGGETQYF.

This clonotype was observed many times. CDR3 amino acids: CASRLGGTDTQYF. Written as DNA, the CDR3 is TGTGCCAGCCGACTTGGGGGCACAGATACGCAGTATTTT. V gene TRBV7-8 combines with J gene TRBJ2-3, with unresolved D. CDR3 length equals 13 residues. The germline V gene has CDR1 SGHVS and CDR2 FQNEAQ. Trimming cost V 8 bases and J 1 base, with 10 bases left between them.

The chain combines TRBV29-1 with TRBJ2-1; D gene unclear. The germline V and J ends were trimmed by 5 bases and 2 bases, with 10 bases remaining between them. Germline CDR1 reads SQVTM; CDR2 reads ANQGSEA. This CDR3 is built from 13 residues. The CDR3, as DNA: TGCAGCGTTACTCTGGTCGCCTACAATGAGCAGTTCTTC. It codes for CSVTLVAYNEQFF.

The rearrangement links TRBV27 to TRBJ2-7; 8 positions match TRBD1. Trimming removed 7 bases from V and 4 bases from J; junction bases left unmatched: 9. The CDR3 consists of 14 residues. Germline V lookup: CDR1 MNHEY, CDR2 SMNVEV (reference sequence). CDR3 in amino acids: CASKPGQGGYEQYF. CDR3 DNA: TGTGCCAGCAAACCCGGACAGGGAGGATACGAGCAGTACTTC.

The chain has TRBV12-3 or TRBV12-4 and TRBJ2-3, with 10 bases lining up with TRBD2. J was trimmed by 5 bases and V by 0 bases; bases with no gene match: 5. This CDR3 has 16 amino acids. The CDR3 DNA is TGTGCCAGCAGTTTAGCGGTAGCGGGAGGTCTAGATACGCAGTATTTT. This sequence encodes CASSLAVAGGLDTQYF.

The DNA of the CDR3 is TGTGCCAGCAGTCTCTACTCCGGGACAGTTCTTGGGGCCAACGTCCTGACTTTC. Protein sequence: CASSLYSGTVLGANVLTF. The rearrangement joins TRBV27 to TRBJ2-6, with 7 bases that match TRBD1. Trimming took 5 bases from V and 3 from J; bases not matched to a gene: 13. The germline gives CDR1 MNHEY, CDR2 SMNVEV (reference sequence). The CDR3 has 18 amino acids.

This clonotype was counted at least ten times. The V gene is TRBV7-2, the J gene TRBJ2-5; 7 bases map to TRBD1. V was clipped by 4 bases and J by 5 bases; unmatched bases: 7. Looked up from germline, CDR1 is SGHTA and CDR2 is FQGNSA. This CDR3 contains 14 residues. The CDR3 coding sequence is TGTGCCAGCAGCTCCTGGACAGGACAGGAGACCCAGTACTTC. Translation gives CASSSWTGQETQYF.

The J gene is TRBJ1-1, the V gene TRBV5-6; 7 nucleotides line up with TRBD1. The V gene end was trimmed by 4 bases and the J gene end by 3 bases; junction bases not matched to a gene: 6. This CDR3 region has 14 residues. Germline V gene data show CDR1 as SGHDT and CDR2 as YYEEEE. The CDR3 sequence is CASSTTGTDTEAFF. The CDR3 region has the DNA TGTGCCAGCAGCACGACAGGGACTGACACTGAAGCTTTCTTT.

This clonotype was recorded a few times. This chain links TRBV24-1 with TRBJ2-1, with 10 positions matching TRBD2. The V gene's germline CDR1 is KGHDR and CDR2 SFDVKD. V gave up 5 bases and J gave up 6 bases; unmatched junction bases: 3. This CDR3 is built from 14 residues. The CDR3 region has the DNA TGTGCCACCAGTGCAGCGGGGGGGGTCAATGAGCAGTTCTTC. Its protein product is CATSAAGGVNEQFF.

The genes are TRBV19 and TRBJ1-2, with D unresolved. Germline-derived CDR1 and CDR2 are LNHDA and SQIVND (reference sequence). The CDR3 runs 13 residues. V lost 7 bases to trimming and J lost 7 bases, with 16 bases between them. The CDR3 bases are TGTGCCAGTACCCCGGACTCGACGGGTGGCTACACCTTC. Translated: CASTPDSTGGYTF.

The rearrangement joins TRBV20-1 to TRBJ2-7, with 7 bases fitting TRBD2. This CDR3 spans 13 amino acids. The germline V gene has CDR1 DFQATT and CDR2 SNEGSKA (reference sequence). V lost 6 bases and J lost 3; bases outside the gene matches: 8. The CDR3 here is CSAPGGPGYEQYF. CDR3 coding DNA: TGCAGTGCCCCGGGGGGTCCGGGCTACGAGCAGTACTTC.

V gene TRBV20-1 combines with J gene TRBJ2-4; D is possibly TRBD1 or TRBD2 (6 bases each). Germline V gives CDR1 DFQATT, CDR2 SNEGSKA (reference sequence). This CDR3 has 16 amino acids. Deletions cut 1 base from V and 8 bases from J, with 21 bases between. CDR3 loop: CSARVGASGVDYIQYF. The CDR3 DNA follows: TGCAGTGCTAGAGTGGGGGCCTCGGGGGTCGATTACATTCAGTACTTC.

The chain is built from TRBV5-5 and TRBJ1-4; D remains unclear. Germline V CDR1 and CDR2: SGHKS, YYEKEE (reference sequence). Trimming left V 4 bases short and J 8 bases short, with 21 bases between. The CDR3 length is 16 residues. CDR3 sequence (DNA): TGTGCCAGCAGCCAGACTACGGGATCCCGTTCGGAAAAACTGTTTTTT. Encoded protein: CASSQTTGSRSEKLFF.

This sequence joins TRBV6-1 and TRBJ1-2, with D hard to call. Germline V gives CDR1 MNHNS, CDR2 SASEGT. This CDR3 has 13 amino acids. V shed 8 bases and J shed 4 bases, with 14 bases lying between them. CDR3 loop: CASGVRAPYGYTF. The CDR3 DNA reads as TGTGCCAGCGGTGTAAGAGCCCCCTATGGCTACACCTTC.

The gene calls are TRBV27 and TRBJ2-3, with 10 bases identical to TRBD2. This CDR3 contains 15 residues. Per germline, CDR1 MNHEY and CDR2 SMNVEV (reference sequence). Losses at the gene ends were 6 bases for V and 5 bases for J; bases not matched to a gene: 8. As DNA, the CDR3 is TGTGCCAGCAGGCCACTAGCGGGGAATAAAGATACGCAGTATTTT. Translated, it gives CASRPLAGNKDTQYF.

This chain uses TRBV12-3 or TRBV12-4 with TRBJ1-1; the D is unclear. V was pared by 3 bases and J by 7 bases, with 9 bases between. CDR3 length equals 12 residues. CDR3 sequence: CASSFYGGEAFF. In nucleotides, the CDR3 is TGTGCCAGCAGTTTTTATGGCGGTGAAGCTTTCTTT.

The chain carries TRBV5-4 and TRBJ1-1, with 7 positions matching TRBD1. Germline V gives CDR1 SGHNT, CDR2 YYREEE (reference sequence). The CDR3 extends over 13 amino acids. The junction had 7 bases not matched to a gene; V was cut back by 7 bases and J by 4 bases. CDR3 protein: CASQRDSTTEAFF. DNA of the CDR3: TGTGCCAGCCAAAGGGACAGCACCACTGAAGCTTTCTTT.

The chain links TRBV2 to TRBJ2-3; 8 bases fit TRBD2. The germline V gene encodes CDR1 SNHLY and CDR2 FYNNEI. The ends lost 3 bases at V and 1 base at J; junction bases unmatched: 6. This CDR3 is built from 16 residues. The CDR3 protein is CASSDMGLGGTDTQYF. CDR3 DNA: TGTGCCAGCAGTGACATGGGACTAGGGGGCACAGATACGCAGTATTTT.